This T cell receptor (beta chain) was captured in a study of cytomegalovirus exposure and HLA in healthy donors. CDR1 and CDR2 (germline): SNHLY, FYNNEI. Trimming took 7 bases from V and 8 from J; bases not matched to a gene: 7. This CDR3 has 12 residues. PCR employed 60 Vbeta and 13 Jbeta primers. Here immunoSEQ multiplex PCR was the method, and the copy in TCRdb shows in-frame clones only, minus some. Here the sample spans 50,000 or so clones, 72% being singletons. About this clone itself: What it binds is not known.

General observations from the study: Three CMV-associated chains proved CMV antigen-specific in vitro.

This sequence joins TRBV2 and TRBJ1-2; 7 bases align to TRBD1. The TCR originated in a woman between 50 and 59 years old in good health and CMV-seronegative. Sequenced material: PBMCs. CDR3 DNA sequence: TGTGCCAGCAAAATGACAGGGAACGGCTACACCTTC. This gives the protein CASKMTGNGYTF.